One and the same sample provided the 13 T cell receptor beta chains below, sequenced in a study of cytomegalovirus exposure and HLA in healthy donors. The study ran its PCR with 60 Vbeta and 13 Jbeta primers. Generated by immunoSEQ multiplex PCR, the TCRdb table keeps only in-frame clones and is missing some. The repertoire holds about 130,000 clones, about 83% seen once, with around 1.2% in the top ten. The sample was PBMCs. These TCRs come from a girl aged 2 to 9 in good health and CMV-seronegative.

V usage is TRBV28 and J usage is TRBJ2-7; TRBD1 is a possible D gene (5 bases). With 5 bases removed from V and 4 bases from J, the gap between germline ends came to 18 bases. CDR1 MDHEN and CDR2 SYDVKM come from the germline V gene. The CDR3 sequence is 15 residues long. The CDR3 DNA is TGTGCCAGCAGTAGTACTCTGTCCAGGGTTTACGAGCAGTACTTC. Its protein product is CASSSTLSRVYEQYF.

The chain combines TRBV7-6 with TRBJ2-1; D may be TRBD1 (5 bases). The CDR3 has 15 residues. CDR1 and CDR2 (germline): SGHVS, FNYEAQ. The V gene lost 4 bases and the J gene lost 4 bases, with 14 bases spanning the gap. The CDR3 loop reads CASSYAMGHYNEQFF. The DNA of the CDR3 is TGTGCCAGCAGCTATGCAATGGGGCATTACAATGAGCAGTTCTTC.

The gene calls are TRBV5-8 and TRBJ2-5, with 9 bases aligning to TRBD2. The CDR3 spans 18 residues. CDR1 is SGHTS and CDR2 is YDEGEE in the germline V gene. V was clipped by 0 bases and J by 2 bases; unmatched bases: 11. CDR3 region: CASSLGLISGGSQETQYF. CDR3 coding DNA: TGTGCCAGCAGCTTGGGGTTGATTAGCGGGGGATCACAAGAGACCCAGTACTTC.

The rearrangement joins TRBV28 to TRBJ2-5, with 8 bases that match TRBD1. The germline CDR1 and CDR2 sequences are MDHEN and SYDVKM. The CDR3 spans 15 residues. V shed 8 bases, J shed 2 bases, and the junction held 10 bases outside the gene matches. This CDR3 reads CASHGTGVLQETQYF. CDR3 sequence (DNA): TGTGCCAGCCACGGGACAGGCGTACTTCAAGAGACCCAGTACTTC.

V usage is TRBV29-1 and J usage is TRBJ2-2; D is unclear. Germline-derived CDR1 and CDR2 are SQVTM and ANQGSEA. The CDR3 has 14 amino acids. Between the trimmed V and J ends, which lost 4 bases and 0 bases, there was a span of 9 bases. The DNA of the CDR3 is TGCAGCGTTGCCCGAGCATCGAACACCGGGGAGCTGTTTTTT. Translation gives CSVARASNTGELFF.

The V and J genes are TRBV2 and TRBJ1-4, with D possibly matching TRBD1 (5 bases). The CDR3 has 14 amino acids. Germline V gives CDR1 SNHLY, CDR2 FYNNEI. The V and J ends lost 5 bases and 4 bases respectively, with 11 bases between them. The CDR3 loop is CASSSTANNEKLFF. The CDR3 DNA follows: TGTGCCAGCAGTTCGACAGCAAATAATGAAAAACTGTTTTTT.

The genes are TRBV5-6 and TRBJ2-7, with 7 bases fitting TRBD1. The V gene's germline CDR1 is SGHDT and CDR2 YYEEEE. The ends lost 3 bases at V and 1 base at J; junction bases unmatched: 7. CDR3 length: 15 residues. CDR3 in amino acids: CASSYGQAVSYEQYF. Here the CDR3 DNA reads TGTGCCAGCAGCTACGGACAGGCAGTGTCCTACGAGCAGTACTTC. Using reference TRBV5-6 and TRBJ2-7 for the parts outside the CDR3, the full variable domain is DAGVTQSPTHLIKTRGQQVTLRCSPKSGHDTVSWYQQALGQGPQFIFQYYEEEERQRGNFPDRFSGHQFPNYSSELNVNALLLGDSALYLCASSYGQAVSYEQYFGPGTRLTVT.

Here the CDR3 DNA reads TGTGCCAGCAGCCAAGATCTAGACAGGAATGAGCAGTACTTC. This encodes CASSQDLDRNEQYF. This chain links TRBV4-2 with TRBJ2-7; D perhaps matches TRBD1 (6 bases). Trimming took off 0 bases at V and 7 bases at J, with 13 bases between the two ends. The CDR3 runs 14 residues. Germline lookup yields CDR1 LGHNA and CDR2 YNFKEQ.

Here the CDR3 DNA reads TGTGCCAGCAGCTTGGACTCATACAATGAGCAGTTCTTC. Translation: CASSLDSYNEQFF. The gene calls are TRBV5-4 and TRBJ2-1; no definite D call. The germline gives CDR1 SGHNT, CDR2 YYREEE (reference sequence). The CDR3 covers 13 residues. V shed 0 bases and J shed 4 bases, with 5 bases lying between them.

The CDR3 reads CASGQGLIEGEQFF. The CDR3 bases are TGTGCCAGCGGACAGGGACTTATTGAGGGTGAGCAGTTCTTC. V gene TRBV7-2 combines with J gene TRBJ2-1; TRBD1 agrees at 8 bases. J lost 9 bases, V lost 8 bases, and 12 bases had no gene match. The CDR3 length is 14 residues. The germline CDR1 and CDR2 sequences are SGHTA and FQGNSA.

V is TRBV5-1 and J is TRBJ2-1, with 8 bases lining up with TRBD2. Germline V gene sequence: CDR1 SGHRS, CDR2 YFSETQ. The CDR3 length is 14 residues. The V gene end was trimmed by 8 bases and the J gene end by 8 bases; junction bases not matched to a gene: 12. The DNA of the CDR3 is TGCGCCAGTAGGGACCAGCGGGAGCTCGATGAGCAGTTCTTC. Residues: CASRDQRELDEQFF.

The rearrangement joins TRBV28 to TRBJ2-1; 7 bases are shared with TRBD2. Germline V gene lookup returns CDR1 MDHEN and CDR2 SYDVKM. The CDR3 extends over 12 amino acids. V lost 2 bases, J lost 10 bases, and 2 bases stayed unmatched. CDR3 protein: CASSLAGDEQFF. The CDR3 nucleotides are TGTGCCAGCAGTTTAGCGGGAGACGAGCAGTTCTTC. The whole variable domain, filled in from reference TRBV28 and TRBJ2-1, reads DVKVTQSSRYLVKRTGEKVFLECVQDMDHENMFWYRQDPGLGLRLIYFSYDVKMKEKGDIPEGYSVSREKKERFSLILESASTNQTSMYLCASSLAGDEQFFGPGTRLTVL.

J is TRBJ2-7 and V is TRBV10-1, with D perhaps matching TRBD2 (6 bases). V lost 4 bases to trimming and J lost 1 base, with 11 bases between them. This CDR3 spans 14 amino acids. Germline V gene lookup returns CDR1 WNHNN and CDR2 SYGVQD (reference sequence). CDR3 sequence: CASSGSGGSYEQYF. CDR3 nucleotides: TGCGCCAGCAGTGGTAGCGGAGGGTCCTACGAGCAGTACTTC.